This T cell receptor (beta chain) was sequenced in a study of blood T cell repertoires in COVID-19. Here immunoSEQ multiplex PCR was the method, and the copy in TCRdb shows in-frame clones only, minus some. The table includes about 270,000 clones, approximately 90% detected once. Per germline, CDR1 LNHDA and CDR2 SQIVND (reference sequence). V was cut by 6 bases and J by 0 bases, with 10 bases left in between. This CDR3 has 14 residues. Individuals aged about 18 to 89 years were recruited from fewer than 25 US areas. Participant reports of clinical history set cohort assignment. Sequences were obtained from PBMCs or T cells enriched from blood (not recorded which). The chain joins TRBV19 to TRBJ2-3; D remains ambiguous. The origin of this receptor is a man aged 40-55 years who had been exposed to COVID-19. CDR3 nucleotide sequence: TGTGCCAGTAGACGCGTTACTAGCACAGATACGCAGTATTTT. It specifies CASRRVTSTDTQYF.